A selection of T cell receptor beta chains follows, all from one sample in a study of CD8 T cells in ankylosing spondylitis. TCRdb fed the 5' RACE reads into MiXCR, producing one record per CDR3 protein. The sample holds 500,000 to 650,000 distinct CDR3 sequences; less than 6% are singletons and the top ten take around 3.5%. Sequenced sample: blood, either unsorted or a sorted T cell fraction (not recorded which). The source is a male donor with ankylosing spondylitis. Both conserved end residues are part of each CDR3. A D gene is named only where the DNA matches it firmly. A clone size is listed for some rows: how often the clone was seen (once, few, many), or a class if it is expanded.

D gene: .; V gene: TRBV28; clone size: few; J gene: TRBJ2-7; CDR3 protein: CASSPHTYEQYF; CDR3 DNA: TGTGCCAGCAGTCCCCATACCTACGAGCAGTACTTC
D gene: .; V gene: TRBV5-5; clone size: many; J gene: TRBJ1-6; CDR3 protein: CASRRVSISPLHF; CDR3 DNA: TGTGCCAGCAGGCGGGTGTCCATCTCACCCCTCCACTTT
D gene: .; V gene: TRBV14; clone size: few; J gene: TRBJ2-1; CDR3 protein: CASGKGLPSGEQFF; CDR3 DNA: TGTGCCAGCGGAAAAGGACTCCCGTCGGGTGAGCAGTTCTTC
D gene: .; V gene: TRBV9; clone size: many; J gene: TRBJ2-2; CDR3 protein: CASSSRSTGFTGELFF; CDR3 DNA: TGTGCCAGCAGTTCCAGGAGTACCGGTTTCACCGGGGAGCTGTTTTTT
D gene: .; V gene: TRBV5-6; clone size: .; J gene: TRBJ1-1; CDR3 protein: CASSPGEGRYTEAFF; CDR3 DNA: TGTGCCAGCAGCCCCGGGGAGGGGAGGTACACTGAAGCTTTCTTT
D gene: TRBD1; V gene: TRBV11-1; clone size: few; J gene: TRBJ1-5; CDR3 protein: CASSLVFLDRGRAGRNQPQHF; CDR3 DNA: TGTGCCAGCAGCTTAGTGTTCCTGGACAGGGGAAGGGCTGGACGCAATCAGCCCCAGCATTTT
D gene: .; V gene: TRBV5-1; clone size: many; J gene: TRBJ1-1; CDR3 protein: CASSLGVSYTEAFF; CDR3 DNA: TGCGCCAGCAGCCTCGGGGTCAGTTACACTGAAGCTTTCTTT
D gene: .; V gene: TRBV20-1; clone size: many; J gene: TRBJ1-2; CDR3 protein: CSAPGRPNYGYTF; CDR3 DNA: TGCAGTGCTCCCGGGCGACCTAACTATGGCTACACCTTC
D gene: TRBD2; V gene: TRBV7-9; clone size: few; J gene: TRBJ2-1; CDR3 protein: CASSLAGTSGGRDEQFF; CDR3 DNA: TGTGCCAGCAGCTTAGCGGGGACTAGCGGGGGCCGGGATGAGCAGTTCTTC
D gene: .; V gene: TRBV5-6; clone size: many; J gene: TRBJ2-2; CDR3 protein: CASSWGRGYTGELFF; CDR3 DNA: TGTGCCAGCAGCTGGGGTCGAGGTTACACCGGGGAGCTGTTTTTT
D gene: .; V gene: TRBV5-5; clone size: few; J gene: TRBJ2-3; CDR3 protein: CASSQGGPRVSDTQYF; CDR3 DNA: TGTGCCAGCAGCCAGGGCGGCCCTCGGGTGTCAGATACGCAGTATTTT
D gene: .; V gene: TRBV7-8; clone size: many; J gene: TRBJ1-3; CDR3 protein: CASSPQSRPLSGNTIYF; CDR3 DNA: TGTGCCAGCAGCCCCCAGTCCAGGCCCCTCTCTGGAAACACCATATATTTT
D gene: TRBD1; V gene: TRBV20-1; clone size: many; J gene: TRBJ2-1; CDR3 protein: CSARKDRGLYNEQFF; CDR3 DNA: TGCAGTGCTAGAAAGGACAGGGGGCTTTACAATGAGCAGTTCTTC
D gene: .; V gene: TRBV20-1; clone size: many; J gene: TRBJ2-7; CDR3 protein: CSARDEPGPYEQYF; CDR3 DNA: TGCAGTGCTAGAGATGAACCCGGGCCCTACGAGCAGTACTTC
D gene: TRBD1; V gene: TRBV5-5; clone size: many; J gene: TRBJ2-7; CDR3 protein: CASTVPGQVSPQSYEQYF; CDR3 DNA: TGTGCCAGCACCGTGCCGGGACAGGTCTCCCCTCAGTCCTACGAGCAGTACTTC
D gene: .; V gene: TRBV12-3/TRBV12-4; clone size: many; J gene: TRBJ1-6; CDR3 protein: CASSLPYSPLHF; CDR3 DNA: TGTGCCAGCAGTTTACCATATTCACCCCTCCACTTT
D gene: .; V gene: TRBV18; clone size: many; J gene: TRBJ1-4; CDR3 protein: CASSPDSSFGKLFF; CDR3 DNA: TGTGCCAGCTCACCCGACAGTAGTTTCGGAAAACTGTTTTTT
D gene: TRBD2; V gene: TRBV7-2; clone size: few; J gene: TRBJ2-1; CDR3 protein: CASSSTLAGGDEQFF; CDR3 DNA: TGTGCCAGCAGCTCGACACTAGCGGGAGGTGATGAGCAGTTCTTC
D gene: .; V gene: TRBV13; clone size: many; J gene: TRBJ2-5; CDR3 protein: CASSPEASGQTQYF; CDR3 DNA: TGTGCCAGCAGCCCAGAGGCGTCCGGACAGACCCAGTACTTC
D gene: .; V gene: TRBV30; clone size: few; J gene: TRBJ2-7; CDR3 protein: CAWTKTYEQYF; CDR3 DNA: TGTGCCTGGACCAAGACCTACGAGCAGTACTTC
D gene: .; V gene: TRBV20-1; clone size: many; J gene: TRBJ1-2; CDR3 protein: CSARVDIDNYGYTF; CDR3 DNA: TGCAGTGCTAGAGTCGACATCGATAACTATGGCTACACCTTC
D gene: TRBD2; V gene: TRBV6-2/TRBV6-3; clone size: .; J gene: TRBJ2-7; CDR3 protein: CASSFAGGATRSYEQYF; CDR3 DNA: TGTGCCAGCAGTTTCGCCGGGGGGGCGACGAGGTCCTACGAGCAGTACTTC
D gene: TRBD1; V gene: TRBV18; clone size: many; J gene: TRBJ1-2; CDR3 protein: CASSPVEGAESYGYTF; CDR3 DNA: TGTGCCAGCTCACCGGTGGAGGGGGCGGAAAGCTATGGCTACACCTTC
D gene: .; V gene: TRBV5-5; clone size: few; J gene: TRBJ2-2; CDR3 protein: CASSWPRGVNTGELFF; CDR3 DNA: TGTGCCAGCAGCTGGCCCCGGGGAGTAAACACCGGGGAGCTGTTTTTT
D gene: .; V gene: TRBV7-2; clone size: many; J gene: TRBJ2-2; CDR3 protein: CASSLLARAATGELFF; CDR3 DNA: TGTGCCAGCAGCTTACTTGCCAGGGCGGCCACCGGGGAGCTGTTTTTT
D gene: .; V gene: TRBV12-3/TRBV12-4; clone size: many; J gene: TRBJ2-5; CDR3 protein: CASSTRQGGETQYF; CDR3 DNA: TGTGCCAGCAGTACCCGACAGGGAGGTGAGACCCAGTACTTC
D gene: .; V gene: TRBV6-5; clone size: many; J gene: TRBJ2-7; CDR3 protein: CASSLLPTGGYEQYF; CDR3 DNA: TGTGCCAGCAGTTTACTGCCGACAGGAGGCTACGAGCAGTACTTC
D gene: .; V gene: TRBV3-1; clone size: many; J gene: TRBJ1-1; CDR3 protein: CASSQVRKAEAFF; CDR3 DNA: TGTGCCAGCAGCCAAGTTCGCAAAGCTGAAGCTTTCTTT
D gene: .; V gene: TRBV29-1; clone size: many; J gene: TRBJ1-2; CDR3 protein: CSARQDSNGYTF; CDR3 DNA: TGCAGCGCCAGACAGGATAGTAATGGCTACACCTTC
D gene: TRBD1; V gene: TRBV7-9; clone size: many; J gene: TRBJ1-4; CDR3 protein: CASSLGRGLTNEKLFF; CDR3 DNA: TGTGCCAGCAGCTTGGGCAGGGGGCTAACTAATGAAAAACTGTTTTTT
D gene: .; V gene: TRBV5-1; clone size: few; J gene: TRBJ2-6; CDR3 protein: CASSLGPPGANVLTF; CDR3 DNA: TGCGCCAGCAGCTTAGGTCCGCCTGGGGCCAACGTCCTGACTTTC
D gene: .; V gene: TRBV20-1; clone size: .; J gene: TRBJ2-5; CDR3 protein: CSAQPLAGGRETQYF; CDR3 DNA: TGCAGTGCTCAACCCCTGGCGGGCGGAAGGGAGACCCAGTACTTC
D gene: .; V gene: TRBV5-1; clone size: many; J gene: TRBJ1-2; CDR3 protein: CASSKDGPSERGYTF; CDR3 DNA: TGCGCCAGCAGCAAAGACGGACCCTCAGAACGTGGCTACACCTTC
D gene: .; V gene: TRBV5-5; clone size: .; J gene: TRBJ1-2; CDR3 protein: CARGPGLFGGYTF; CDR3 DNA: TGTGCCAGGGGCCCCGGGCTCTTCGGCGGGTACACCTTC
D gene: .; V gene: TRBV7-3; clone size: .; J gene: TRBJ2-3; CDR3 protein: CASSNTGHTTDTQYF; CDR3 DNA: TGTGCCAGCAGCAACACGGGACACACCACAGATACGCAGTATTTT
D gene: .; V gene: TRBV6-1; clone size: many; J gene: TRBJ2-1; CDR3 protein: CASSLSASSYNEQFF; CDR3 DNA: TGTGCCAGCAGCCTCAGCGCAAGCTCCTACAATGAGCAGTTCTTC
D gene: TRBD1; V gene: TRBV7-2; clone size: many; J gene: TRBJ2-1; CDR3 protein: CASSAGTGRYNEQFF; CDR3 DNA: TGTGCCAGCAGCGCCGGGACAGGGAGATACAATGAGCAGTTCTTC
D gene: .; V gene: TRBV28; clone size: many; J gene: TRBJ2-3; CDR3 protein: CASSFGVGVTDTQYF; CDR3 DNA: TGTGCCAGCAGTTTCGGCGTCGGGGTCACAGATACGCAGTATTTT
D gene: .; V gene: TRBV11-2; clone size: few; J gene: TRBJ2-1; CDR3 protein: CASSSSGRGGSSLYNEQFF; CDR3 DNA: TGTGCCAGCAGCAGTTCGGGTCGGGGCGGTAGTTCTCTCTACAATGAGCAGTTCTTC
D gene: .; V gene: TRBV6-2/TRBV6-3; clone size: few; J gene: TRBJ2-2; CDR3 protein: CASSYLVRSGNTGELFF; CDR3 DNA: TGTGCCAGCAGTTATCTGGTGCGCAGCGGTAACACCGGGGAGCTGTTTTTT
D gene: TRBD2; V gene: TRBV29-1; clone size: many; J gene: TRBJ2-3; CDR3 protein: CSAGIGPGAGTDTQYF; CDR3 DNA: TGCAGCGCCGGGATTGGCCCAGGAGCGGGGACAGATACGCAGTATTTT
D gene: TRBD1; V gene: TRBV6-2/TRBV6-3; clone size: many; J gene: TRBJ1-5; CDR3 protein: CASSYSEGAYPLGAQHF; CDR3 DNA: TGTGCCAGCAGTTACTCAGAGGGGGCTTATCCTCTGGGGGCCCAGCATTTT
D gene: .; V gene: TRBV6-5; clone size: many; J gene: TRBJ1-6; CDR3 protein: CASSYQERHNSPLHF; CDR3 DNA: TGTGCCAGCAGTTATCAGGAAAGACATAATTCACCCCTCCACTTT
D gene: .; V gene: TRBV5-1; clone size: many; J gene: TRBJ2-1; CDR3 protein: CASSLEIRSGVTYNEQFF; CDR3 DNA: TGCGCCAGCAGCTTGGAAATCCGGTCAGGGGTAACCTACAATGAGCAGTTCTTC
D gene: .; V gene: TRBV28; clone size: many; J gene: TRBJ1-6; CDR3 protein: CASRRASPLHF; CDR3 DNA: TGTGCCAGCCGGAGGGCTTCACCCCTCCACTTT
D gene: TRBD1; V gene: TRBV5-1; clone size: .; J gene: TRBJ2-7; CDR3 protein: CASSPWTGPAYEQYF; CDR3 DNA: TGCGCCAGCAGCCCGTGGACAGGGCCTGCCTACGAGCAGTACTTC
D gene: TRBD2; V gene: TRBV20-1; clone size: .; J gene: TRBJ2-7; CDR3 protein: CSASSTSGREQYF; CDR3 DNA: TGCAGTGCTAGTTCGACTAGCGGGAGGGAGCAGTACTTC
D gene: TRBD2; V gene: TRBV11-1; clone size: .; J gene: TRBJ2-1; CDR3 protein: CASSLGAGRGALPDNEQFF; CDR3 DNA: TGTGCCAGCAGCTTAGGTGCGGGGCGGGGGGCCCTCCCTGACAATGAGCAGTTCTTC
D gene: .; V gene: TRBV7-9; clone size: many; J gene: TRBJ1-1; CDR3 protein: CASSLAGGPEAFF; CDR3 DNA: TGTGCCAGCAGCTTAGCCGGGGGCCCTGAAGCTTTCTTT
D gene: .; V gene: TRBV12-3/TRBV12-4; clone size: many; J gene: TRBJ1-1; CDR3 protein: CASSLQIEAFF; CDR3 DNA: TGTGCCAGCAGTTTACAGATTGAAGCTTTCTTT